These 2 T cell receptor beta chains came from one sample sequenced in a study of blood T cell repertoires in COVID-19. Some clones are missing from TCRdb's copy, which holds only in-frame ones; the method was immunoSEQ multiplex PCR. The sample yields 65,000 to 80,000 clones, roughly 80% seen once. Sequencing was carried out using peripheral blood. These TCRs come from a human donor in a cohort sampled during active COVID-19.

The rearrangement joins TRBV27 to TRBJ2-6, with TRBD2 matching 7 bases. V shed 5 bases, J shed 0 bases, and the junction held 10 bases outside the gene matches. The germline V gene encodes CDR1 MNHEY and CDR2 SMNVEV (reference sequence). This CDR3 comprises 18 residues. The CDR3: CASSGPSGGSSGANVLTF. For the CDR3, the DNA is TGTGCCAGCAGTGGGCCTTCGGGGGGTAGCTCTGGGGCCAACGTCCTGACTTTC.

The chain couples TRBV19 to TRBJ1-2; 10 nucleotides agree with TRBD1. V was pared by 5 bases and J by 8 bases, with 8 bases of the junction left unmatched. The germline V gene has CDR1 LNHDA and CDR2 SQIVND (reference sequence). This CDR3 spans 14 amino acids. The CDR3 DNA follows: TGTGCCAGTAGTCCGAAGACAGGGGGCAAGGGCTACACCTTC. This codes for CASSPKTGGKGYTF.